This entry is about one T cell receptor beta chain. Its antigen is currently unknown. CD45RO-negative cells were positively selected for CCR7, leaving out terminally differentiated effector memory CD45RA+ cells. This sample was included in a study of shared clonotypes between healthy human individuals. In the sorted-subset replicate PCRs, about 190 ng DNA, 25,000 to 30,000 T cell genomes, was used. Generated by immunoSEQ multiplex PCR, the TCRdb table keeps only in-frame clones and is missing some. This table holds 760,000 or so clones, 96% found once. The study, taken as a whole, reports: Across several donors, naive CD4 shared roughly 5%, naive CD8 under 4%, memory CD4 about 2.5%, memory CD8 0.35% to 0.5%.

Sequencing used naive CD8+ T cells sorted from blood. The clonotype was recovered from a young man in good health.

The CDR3, as DNA: TGCGCCAGCAGTGATCAGGGGGGAACCTACGAGCAGTACTTC. Protein sequence: CASSDQGGTYEQYF. The rearrangement joins TRBV10-1 to TRBJ2-7; possible D gene TRBD1, 7 bases. The germline V gene has CDR1 WNHNN and CDR2 SYGVQD (reference sequence). The CDR3 covers 14 residues. The germline V and J ends were trimmed by 3 bases and 2 bases, with 11 bases remaining between them.